One sample yielded the 30 T cell receptor beta chains listed below, sequenced in a study of cytotoxic CD8 clonotypes in ibrutinib-treated CLL. Repertoires were generated with immunoSEQ multiplex PCR, while TCRdb's copy carries only in-frame clones and drops some. Of over 45,000 clones listed, 50% to 70% are singletons. The material sequenced was PBMCs, taken at disease progression, from a patient treated with ibrutinib. These receptors all stem from a human donor with chronic lymphocytic leukemia.

This clone has a handful of counts. The genes are TRBV9 and TRBJ2-7, with 13 bases that match TRBD2. Germline-derived CDR1 and CDR2 are SGDLS and YYNGEE. This CDR3 is built from 14 residues. Trimming cost V 4 bases and J 4 bases; bases outside gene matches: 2. CDR3 amino acids: CASSQTSGGYEQYF. As DNA, the CDR3 is TGTGCCAGCAGCCAGACTAGCGGGGGGTACGAGCAGTACTTC.

The chain links TRBV11-2 to TRBJ1-2; D is possibly TRBD1 (5 bases). The CDR3 has 14 residues. Germline V gives CDR1 SGHAT, CDR2 FQNNGV. V gave up 4 bases and J gave up 7 bases, with 16 bases separating them. The CDR3 reads CASSSISREGGYTF. The CDR3 nucleotides read TGTGCCAGCAGCTCGATTAGCAGGGAAGGTGGCTACACCTTC.

This clone was recorded at least ten times. The chain links TRBV7-2 to TRBJ2-2; TRBD1 aligns across 8 bases. Germline V gives CDR1 SGHTA, CDR2 FQGNSA. This CDR3 is built from 14 residues. The junction had 7 bases not matched to a gene; V was cut back by 6 bases and J by 7 bases. The CDR3 DNA sequence: TGTGCCAGCAGGGCAGGGGGCGCGGGCGGGGAGCTGTTTTTT. This translates into CASRAGGAGGELFF.

This clone was seen a few times. The chain links TRBV30 to TRBJ1-6; D not resolved. The CDR3 length is 16 residues. V shed 3 bases and J shed 6 bases, with 18 bases lying between them. From germline, CDR1 is GTSNPN and CDR2 SVGIG (reference sequence). The CDR3 DNA is TGTGCCTGGAGCCACAGACCGCGACTCGTTAATTCACCCCTCCACTTT. Translation: CAWSHRPRLVNSPLHF.

This clone has a handful of counts. The chain is built from TRBV18 and TRBJ1-5, with D unresolved. Per the germline V gene, CDR1 is KGHSH and CDR2 is LQKENI. Trimming cost V 0 bases and J 5 bases, with 11 bases left between them. The CDR3 runs to 15 residues. CDR3 residues: CASSPPGLGDQPQHF. In nucleotides, the CDR3 is TGTGCCAGCTCACCACCGGGCTTGGGTGATCAGCCCCAGCATTTT.

This clone was counted a few times. The rearrangement links TRBV28 to TRBJ2-7, with 8 bases aligning to TRBD1. Looked up from germline, CDR1 is MDHEN and CDR2 is SYDVKM. This CDR3 has 14 amino acids. V was clipped by 6 bases and J by 3 bases; unmatched bases: 7. The CDR3 region has the DNA TGTGCCAGCAGGACCGGGACAGGTCTCTACGAGCAGTACTTC. Translation: CASRTGTGLYEQYF.

The chain joins TRBV28 to TRBJ1-3; unclear D gene. V was shortened by 2 bases and J by 1 base, with 12 bases between the two germline ends. The CDR3 is 16 amino acids. CDR1 MDHEN and CDR2 SYDVKM come from the germline V gene. The CDR3 loop reads CASSLVTGPSGNTIYF. The CDR3 DNA sequence: TGTGCCAGCAGTTTAGTGACGGGCCCTTCTGGAAACACCATATATTTT.

CDR3 sequence (DNA): TGTGCCAGCACCTCAACGGGACAGGGGATAGGTGGCTACACCTTC. Its translation is CASTSTGQGIGGYTF. This chain connects TRBV6-4 to TRBJ1-2; 10 bases agree with TRBD1. V gave up 7 bases and J gave up 7 bases; unmatched junction bases: 12. Per the germline V gene, CDR1 is MRHNA and CDR2 is SNTAGT. CDR3 size: 15 residues.

The chain has TRBV18 and TRBJ2-2; TRBD1 is a possible D gene (6 bases). The CDR3 spans 14 residues. From germline, CDR1 is KGHSH and CDR2 LQKENI. V dropped 8 bases and J dropped 0 bases, with 10 bases sitting between them. The CDR3 nucleotides are TGTGCCAGCCCGAGGACAGCGAACACCGGGGAGCTGTTTTTT. Encoded protein: CASPRTANTGELFF.

V and J are TRBV5-6 and TRBJ2-2; TRBD1 agrees at 9 bases. J gave up 6 bases and V 5 bases, and 11 bases lay outside the gene matches. Looked up from germline, CDR1 is SGHDT and CDR2 is YYEEEE. CDR3 length equals 16 residues. CDR3 in amino acids: CASRLLGTGWPGELFF. In DNA form, the CDR3 reads TGTGCCAGCAGACTGTTAGGGACAGGGTGGCCCGGGGAGCTGTTTTTT.

This sequence joins TRBV9 and TRBJ2-3, with 9 bases fitting TRBD2. The V segment lost 0 bases and the J segment 5 bases; nucleotides outside the gene matches: 4. Germline-derived CDR1 and CDR2 are SGDLS and YYNGEE. CDR3 length: 15 amino acids. The DNA of the CDR3 is TGTGCCAGCAGCGTAGATCCGACTAGCGGAGATACGCAGTATTTT. This sequence encodes CASSVDPTSGDTQYF.

The gene calls are TRBV2 and TRBJ1-1; possible D gene TRBD1, 6 bases. This CDR3 is built from 13 residues. The germline V and J ends were trimmed by 5 bases and 1 base, with 8 bases remaining between them. Germline V gene data show CDR1 as SNHLY and CDR2 as FYNNEI. The CDR3 spells CASSQQGNTEAFF. CDR3 DNA sequence: TGTGCCAGCAGTCAACAGGGGAACACTGAAGCTTTCTTT.

V is TRBV28 and J is TRBJ1-1; possibly TRBD1 for D (6 bases). Trimming took off 6 bases at V and 1 base at J, with 9 bases between the two ends. In germline, CDR1 is MDHEN, CDR2 SYDVKM. The CDR3 loop spans 13 amino acids. CDR3 DNA sequence: TGTGCCAGCAGCTCGGGGGCGAACACTGAAGCTTTCTTT. Protein: CASSSGANTEAFF. The full variable domain, completed using reference TRBV28 and TRBJ1-1, is DVKVTQSSRYLVKRTGEKVFLECVQDMDHENMFWYRQDPGLGLRLIYFSYDVKMKEKGDIPEGYSVSREKKERFSLILESASTNQTSMYLCASSSGANTEAFFGQGTRLTVV.

This chain uses TRBV25-1 with TRBJ2-2; 8 bases are shared with TRBD1. CDR3 size: 15 residues. Germline lookup yields CDR1 MGHDK and CDR2 SYGVNS. V was pared by 9 bases and J by 3 bases, with 9 bases of the junction left unmatched. The CDR3: CARVPTGEDTGELFF. CDR3 in DNA: TGTGCCAGGGTACCGACAGGGGAAGACACCGGGGAGCTGTTTTTT.

To note about this clone: One end of the junction does not line up with germline, which may come from a read error. The chain uses TRBV10-3 and TRBJ2-3; 9 bases line up with TRBD2. Germline CDR1 ENHRY, CDR2 SYGVKD. The CDR3 is 12 residues long. The CDR3 loop reads CSTSREGDTQYF. CDR3 bases: TGCTCGACTTCGCGGGAGGGGGATACGCAGTATTTT.

The chain is built from TRBV7-2 and TRBJ1-6, with no clear D. From germline, CDR1 is SGHTA and CDR2 FQGNSA. CDR3 length: 14 amino acids. V lost 2 bases, J lost 6 bases, and 8 bases lay in between. The CDR3 nucleotides are TGTGCCAGCAGCTTAAAAGAGGGTAATTCACCCCTCCACTTT. It yields the protein CASSLKEGNSPLHF.

The V and J genes are TRBV28 and TRBJ1-6, with D tentatively TRBD1 (6 bases). CDR1 and CDR2 (germline): MDHEN, SYDVKM. Between the trimmed V and J ends, which lost 6 bases and 9 bases, there was a span of 18 bases. This CDR3 has 15 residues. The CDR3 spells CASSNLQGWGSPLHF. In DNA, the CDR3 is TGTGCCAGCAGCAACCTACAGGGCTGGGGTTCACCCCTCCACTTT.

V and J are TRBV28 and TRBJ2-7; 7 bases are shared with TRBD2. Trimming took 7 bases from V and 0 from J; bases not matched to a gene: 9. CDR1 and CDR2 (germline): MDHEN, SYDVKM. The CDR3 spans 15 residues. This chain's CDR3 is CASTPVGGSSYEQYF. In DNA, the CDR3 is TGTGCCAGCACCCCCGTGGGCGGGAGCTCCTACGAGCAGTACTTC. The full variable domain, in which reference TRBV28 and TRBJ2-7 provide the parts outside the CDR3, is DVKVTQSSRYLVKRTGEKVFLECVQDMDHENMFWYRQDPGLGLRLIYFSYDVKMKEKGDIPEGYSVSREKKERFSLILESASTNQTSMYLCASTPVGGSSYEQYFGPGTRLTVT.

This rearrangement joins TRBV27 to TRBJ2-6; tentatively, D is TRBD2 (5 bases). The CDR3 is made up of 18 amino acids. Germline V gene sequence: CDR1 MNHEY, CDR2 SMNVEV (reference sequence). The germline V and J ends were trimmed by 7 bases and 2 bases, with 21 bases remaining between them. The CDR3 here is CASTDPRVRITGANVLTF. CDR3 DNA sequence: TGTGCCAGCACCGACCCGAGGGTTAGAATAACTGGGGCCAACGTCCTGACTTTC. The full variable domain, with the rest looked up from reference TRBV27 and TRBJ2-6, is EAQVTQNPRYLITVTGKKLTVTCSQNMNHEYMSWYRQDPGLGLRQIYYSMNVEVTDKGDVPEGYKVSRKEKRNFPLILESPSPNQTSLYFCASTDPRVRITGANVLTFGAGSRLTVL.

This clone occurred once. The chain joins TRBV4-3 to TRBJ1-2, with no clear D. Germline V gives CDR1 LGHNA, CDR2 YSLEER. This CDR3 comprises 16 residues. The V and J ends lost 1 base and 4 bases respectively, with 16 bases between them. Written as DNA, the CDR3 is TGCGCCAGCAGCCAAGTTCTGAGCCCAGGTCTCTATGGCTACACCTTC. This translates into CASSQVLSPGLYGYTF.

This clone was counted a few times. V and J are TRBV2 and TRBJ1-2; no clear D. Per germline, CDR1 SNHLY and CDR2 FYNNEI. This CDR3 spans 14 amino acids. The V gene lost 2 bases and the J gene lost 7 bases, with 14 bases spanning the gap. DNA of the CDR3: TGTGCCAGCAGTGAAAAAAGGGTCTCCGGTGGCTACACCTTC. It specifies CASSEKRVSGGYTF. Based on the CDR3 plus reference TRBV2 and TRBJ1-2, the full variable domain is EPEVTQTPSHQVTQMGQEVILRCVPISNHLYFYWYRQILGQKVEFLVSFYNNEISEKSEIFDDQFSVERPDGSNFTLKIRSTKLEDSAMYFCASSEKRVSGGYTFGSGTRLTVV.

The CDR3 DNA sequence: TGTGCCAGCAGCTTAGTCAGGACGTACCAAGAGACCCAGTACTTC. Encoded protein: CASSLVRTYQETQYF. The rearrangement joins TRBV7-6 to TRBJ2-5; D remains unclear. This CDR3 is built from 15 residues. Germline V gives CDR1 SGHVS, CDR2 FNYEAQ. Deletions cut 1 base from V and 0 bases from J, with 9 bases between.

V usage is TRBV7-6 and J usage is TRBJ2-1; D might be TRBD1 (5 bases). Germline V gives CDR1 SGHVS, CDR2 FNYEAQ. The CDR3 runs to 15 residues. Trimming removed 4 bases from V and 5 bases from J, with 15 bases in between. This CDR3 is CASSSYDRIDNEQFF. The DNA for the CDR3 is TGTGCCAGCAGCTCCTACGACAGAATCGACAATGAGCAGTTCTTC. The entire variable domain, with the rest obtained from reference TRBV7-6 and TRBJ2-1, is as follows: GAGVSQSPRYKVTKRGQDVALRCDPISGHVSLYWYRQALGQGPEFLTYFNYEAQQDKSGLPNDRFSAERPEGSISTLTIQRTEQRDSAMYRCASSSYDRIDNEQFFGPGTRLTVL.

This clone was observed a handful of times. This chain joins TRBV6-5 and TRBJ1-5; D perhaps matches TRBD1 (5 bases). Germline V gene data show CDR1 as MNHEY and CDR2 as SVGAGI. The CDR3 is 13 residues long. V dropped 8 bases and J dropped 4 bases, with 12 bases sitting between them. In nucleotides, the CDR3 is TGTGCCAGCTCAGGGTACCGGAATCAGCCCCAGCATTTT. Translation: CASSGYRNQPQHF.

This clone was picked up one time. Germline is not matched at one junction end, which may reflect a read error. The chain has TRBV29-1 and TRBJ1-2; D not certain. The CDR3 is 13 amino acids. Germline-derived CDR1 and CDR2 are SQVTM and ANQGSEA. CDR3 sequence: CSVVTDTKYGYTF. The CDR3 DNA reads TGCAGCGTTGTAACAGATACTAAGTATGGCTACACCTTC.

V gene TRBV25-1 combines with J gene TRBJ2-7, with 10 nucleotides matching TRBD2. After removal of 7 bases from V and 0 bases from J, the junction contained 9 bases not matched to a gene. The V gene's germline CDR1 is MGHDK and CDR2 SYGVNS. CDR3 size: 16 residues. CDR3 amino acids: CASNGVAGGYSYEQYF. The CDR3, as DNA: TGTGCCAGCAACGGGGTAGCGGGAGGATACTCCTACGAGCAGTACTTC.

The chain combines TRBV10-3 with TRBJ1-4; tentative D call: TRBD1 (5 bases). The CDR3 loop spans 15 amino acids. In germline, CDR1 is ENHRY, CDR2 SYGVKD. V was cut by 3 bases and J by 0 bases, with 8 bases left in between. In DNA, the CDR3 is TGTGCCATCAGTGAACTCAGGGCAACTAATGAAAAACTGTTTTTT. As protein: CAISELRATNEKLFF.

The genes are TRBV18 and TRBJ1-5; D unresolved. This CDR3 is built from 13 residues. Trimming took 3 bases from V and 5 from J, leaving 8 bases between them. CDR1 is KGHSH, CDR2 LQKENI, per germline. In DNA, the CDR3 is TGTGCCAGCTCACCGGATGGCGATCAGCCCCAGCATTTT. This encodes CASSPDGDQPQHF.

This clone appeared a few times. The gene calls are TRBV7-2 and TRBJ2-3; 9 bases match TRBD2. Germline loops: CDR1 SGHTA, CDR2 FQGNSA. The J segment lost 4 bases and the V segment lost 2 bases, leaving 4 bases of the junction unmatched. The CDR3 loop spans 15 amino acids. CDR3 in amino acids: CASSLLAGWADTQYF. The CDR3 nucleotides are TGTGCCAGCAGCTTACTAGCGGGATGGGCAGATACGCAGTATTTT.

The chain uses TRBV2 and TRBJ2-3; the D gene is possibly TRBD2 (5 bases). This CDR3 has 15 residues. From germline, CDR1 is SNHLY and CDR2 FYNNEI. V was cut by 1 base and J by 1 base, with 9 bases left in between. Here the CDR3 reads CASSEVFSGTDTQYF. CDR3 sequence (DNA): TGTGCCAGCAGTGAAGTCTTTAGCGGCACAGATACGCAGTATTTT.